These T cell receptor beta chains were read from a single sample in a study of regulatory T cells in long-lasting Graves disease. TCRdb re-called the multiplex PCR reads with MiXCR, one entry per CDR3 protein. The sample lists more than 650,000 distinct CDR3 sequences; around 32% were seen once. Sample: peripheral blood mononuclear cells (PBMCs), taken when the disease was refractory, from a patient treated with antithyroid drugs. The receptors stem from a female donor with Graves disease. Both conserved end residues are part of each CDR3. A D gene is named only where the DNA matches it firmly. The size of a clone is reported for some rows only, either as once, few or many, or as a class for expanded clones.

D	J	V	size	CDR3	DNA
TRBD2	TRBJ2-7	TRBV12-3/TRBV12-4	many	CASSPLAGASYEQYF	TGTGCCAGCAGTCCACTAGCGGGAGCGTCCTACGAGCAGTACTTC
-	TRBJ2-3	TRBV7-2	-	CASSLAASRTGTDTQYF	TGTGCCAGCAGCTTAGCGGCTTCGCGTACTGGCACAGATACGCAGTATTTT
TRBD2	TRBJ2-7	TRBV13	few	CASSSLGSGRVEQYF	TGTGCCAGCAGCTCCTTGGGGAGCGGGAGGGTCGAGCAGTACTTC
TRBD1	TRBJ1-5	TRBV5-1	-	CASSPTGAFSNQPQHF	TGCGCCAGCAGCCCTACAGGGGCATTTAGCAATCAGCCCCAGCATTTT
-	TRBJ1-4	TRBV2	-	CASIHGKLFF	TGTGCCAGCATTCACGGAAAACTGTTTTTT
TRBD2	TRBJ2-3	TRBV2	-	CASGSSSGRDTQYF	TGTGCCAGCGGCTCGTCTAGCGGGAGGGATACGCAGTATTTT
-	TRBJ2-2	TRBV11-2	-	CASSPPPGGASTGELFF	TGTGCCAGCTCACCACCGCCGGGGGGCGCAAGCACCGGGGAGCTGTTTTTT
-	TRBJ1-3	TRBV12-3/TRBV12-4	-	CASSFVPGISGNTIYF	TGTGCCAGCAGTTTTGTGCCCGGAATCTCTGGAAACACTATATATTTT
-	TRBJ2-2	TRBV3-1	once	CASSQETSNSPPAELFF	TGTGCCAGCAGCCAAGAAACTTCTAATAGCCCGCCGGCGGAGCTGTTTTTT
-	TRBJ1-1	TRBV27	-	CASSQIGGGLNTEAFF	TGTGCCAGCAGCCAAATTGGCGGGGGCTTGAACACTGAAGCTTTCTTT
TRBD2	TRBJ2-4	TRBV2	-	CASSDAGTSGNIQYF	TGTGCCAGCAGTGACGCCGGGACTAGCGGAAACATTCAGTACTTC